The rows below give T cell receptor beta chains drawn from one sample of a study of blood T cell repertoires in COVID-19. Some clones are missing from TCRdb's copy, which holds only in-frame ones; the method was immunoSEQ multiplex PCR. The table has about 210,000 clones, 82% seen once. What was sequenced was peripheral blood. All receptors derive from a woman aged 40 to 49 with acute or convalescent COVID-19. Both conserved end residues are part of each CDR3. The D gene is left open where the match is weak. Clone size is stated in some rows and not others, as once, few, many or a class when expanded.

D: NA; size: once; J: TRBJ2-7; V: TRBV19; CDR3: CASSKDLSYEQYF; DNA: TGTGCCAGTAGTAAAGACCTGTCCTACGAGCAGTACTTC
D: TRBD1; size: NA; J: TRBJ1-5; V: TRBV6-4; CDR3: CASSDLNRGRDQPQHF; DNA: TGTGCCAGCAGCGACCTAAACAGGGGGCGGGATCAGCCCCAGCATTTT
D: NA; size: NA; J: TRBJ1-6; V: TRBV6-4; CDR3: CASSENFNSPLHF; DNA: TGTGCCAGCAGTGAGAACTTTAATTCACCCCTCCACTTT
D: TRBD1; size: NA; J: TRBJ1-1; V: TRBV7-2; CDR3: CASSTSTGPEAFF; DNA: TGTGCCAGCAGCACCTCGACAGGGCCTGAAGCTTTCTTT
D: TRBD2; size: few; J: TRBJ2-5; V: TRBV5-1; CDR3: CASSLFGGLVQETQYF; DNA: TGCGCCAGCAGCTTATTCGGAGGACTAGTCCAAGAGACCCAGTACTTC
D: NA; size: once; J: TRBJ2-7; V: TRBV7-9; CDR3: CASSLRTGSSYEQYF; DNA: TGTGCCAGCAGCCTCCGGACTGGGAGCTCCTACGAGCAGTACTTC
D: NA; size: few; J: TRBJ2-7; V: TRBV29-1; CDR3: CSVKVREYEQYF; DNA: TGCAGCGTTAAGGTGAGGGAGTACGAGCAGTACTTC
D: TRBD1; size: NA; J: TRBJ1-2; V: TRBV18; CDR3: CASSPESPGTGFGGYTF; DNA: TGTGCCAGCTCACCTGAAAGTCCCGGGACAGGGTTTGGTGGCTACACCTTC
D: TRBD2; size: NA; J: TRBJ2-5; V: TRBV11-1; CDR3: CASSSETSGLRETQYF; DNA: TGTGCCAGCAGCTCTGAGACTAGCGGCCTTAGGGAGACCCAGTACTTC
D: NA; size: NA; J: TRBJ2-1; V: TRBV21-1; CDR3: CASSRGYSYNEQFF; DNA: TGTGCCAGCAGCAGGGGCTACTCCTACAATGAGCAGTTCTTC
D: TRBD1; size: NA; J: TRBJ2-7; V: TRBV19; CDR3: CATIKSTGQGTYEQYF; DNA: TGTGCCACCATCAAAAGCACCGGACAGGGGACCTACGAGCAGTACTTC
D: NA; size: NA; J: TRBJ2-7; V: TRBV18; CDR3: CASSPNPTYEQYF; DNA: TGTGCCAGCTCCCCTAACCCTACCTACGAGCAGTACTTC
D: NA; size: NA; J: TRBJ1-1; V: TRBV19; CDR3: CASSLPMESEAFF; DNA: TGTGCCAGTAGTCTTCCCATGGAGAGTGAAGCTTTCTTT
D: NA; size: NA; J: TRBJ2-1; V: TRBV30; CDR3: CAWRGPGGLGEFF; DNA: TGTGCCTGGAGAGGGCCGGGGGGCCTGGGGGAGTTCTTC
D: NA; size: NA; J: TRBJ2-5; V: TRBV18; CDR3: CASSPFGDRETQYF; DNA: TGTGCCAGCTCACCATTCGGGGATCGAGAGACCCAGTACTTC
D: TRBD1; size: NA; J: TRBJ1-1; V: TRBV19; CDR3: CASSMILGQRNTEAFF; DNA: TGTGCCAGTAGTATGATCTTGGGACAGCGGAACACTGAAGCTTTCTTT
D: NA; size: NA; J: TRBJ2-1; V: TRBV18; CDR3: CASSPSSYNEQFF; DNA: TGTGCCAGCTCGCCGAGCTCCTACAATGAGCAGTTCTTC
D: NA; size: few; J: TRBJ1-1; V: TRBV7-9; CDR3: CASSWEGQGTEAFF; DNA: TGTGCCAGCAGCTGGGAGGGGCAGGGGACTGAAGCTTTCTTT
D: TRBD2; size: NA; J: TRBJ2-1; V: TRBV3-1/TRBV3-2; CDR3: CASSQALAGAYNEQFF; DNA: TGTGCCAGCAGCCAAGCCCTAGCGGGTGCCTACAATGAGCAGTTCTTC
D: TRBD2; size: NA; J: TRBJ2-6; V: TRBV19; CDR3: CASSMGLAGSRAGANVLTF; DNA: TGTGCCAGTAGTATGGGACTAGCGGGATCTCGGGCTGGGGCCAACGTCCTGACTTTC
D: NA; size: NA; J: TRBJ1-5; V: TRBV6-5; CDR3: CASRSSGGSNQPQHF; DNA: TGTGCCAGCAGGAGTAGCGGGGGTAGCAATCAGCCCCAGCATTTT
D: TRBD1; size: NA; J: TRBJ2-2; V: TRBV19; CDR3: CASRGTGMTGELFF; DNA: TGTGCCAGTAGGGGGACAGGGATGACCGGGGAGCTGTTTTTT
D: TRBD2; size: NA; J: TRBJ2-7; V: TRBV2; CDR3: CASSEAVGTSGTYEQYF; DNA: TGTGCCAGCAGTGAAGCTGTCGGGACTAGCGGGACCTACGAGCAGTACTTC
D: TRBD1; size: NA; J: TRBJ2-7; V: TRBV6-5; CDR3: CASTSGTGAYEQYF; DNA: TGTGCCAGCACCTCCGGGACAGGAGCCTACGAGCAGTACTTC
D: TRBD1; size: NA; J: TRBJ1-5; V: TRBV7-8; CDR3: CANSVDRGSNQPQHF; DNA: TGTGCCAACAGCGTCGACAGGGGTAGCAATCAGCCCCAGCATTTT
D: TRBD1; size: NA; J: TRBJ1-2; V: TRBV27; CDR3: CASSFDRVDGYTF; DNA: TGTGCCAGCAGTTTCGACAGGGTGGATGGCTACACCTTC
D: NA; size: NA; J: TRBJ1-1; V: TRBV5-1; CDR3: CASRSRAGGTEAFF; DNA: TGCGCCAGCAGGTCCAGGGCGGGAGGCACTGAAGCTTTCTTT
D: TRBD1; size: NA; J: TRBJ1-1; V: TRBV25-1; CDR3: CASSEYVGQGAEAFF; DNA: TGTGCCAGCAGTGAATATGTCGGACAGGGCGCTGAAGCTTTCTTT
D: TRBD2; size: once; J: TRBJ2-5; V: TRBV6-5; CDR3: CASSLTSGKKTQYF; DNA: TGTGCCAGCAGTTTGACTAGCGGCAAAAAGACCCAGTACTTC